These 21 T cell receptor beta chains came from one sample sequenced in a study of early T cells in non-severe SARS-CoV-2 infection. TCRdb independently ran MiXCR on the 5' RACE reads; one entry per CDR3 protein. The table has 86,000 or so distinct CDR3 sequences, 5.5% to 7.5% seen once. Material: whole blood. The receptors derive from an adult who was a healthcare worker with PCR-confirmed SARS-CoV-2 infection or an uninfected control (not recorded which).

This clonotype was observed a few times. V is TRBV20-1 and J is TRBJ1-6; D is uncertain. Looked up from germline, CDR1 is DFQATT and CDR2 is SNEGSKA (reference sequence). The CDR3 is 15 amino acids. Deletions cut 5 bases from V and 9 bases from J, with 20 bases between. Here the CDR3 DNA reads TGCAGTGCTCGCCCAGGCGCCGGGGATAGTTCACCCCTCCACTTT. As protein: CSARPGAGDSSPLHF.

This clonotype was picked up many times. This chain uses TRBV6-6 with TRBJ2-7, with D possibly being TRBD2 (6 bases). The V and J ends lost 3 bases and 2 bases respectively, with 14 bases between them. The CDR3 totals 15 residues. The germline CDR1 and CDR2 sequences are MNHNY and SVGAGI (reference sequence). CDR3 nucleotide sequence: TGTGCCAGCAGTTATGTGCAGGGAGGAACCTACGAGCAGTACTTC. It codes for CASSYVQGGTYEQYF.

The V call is TRBV5-6, the J call TRBJ2-2; TRBD1 matches at 7 bases. The V gene's germline CDR1 is SGHDT and CDR2 YYEEEE. The trim removed 2 bases at V and 7 bases at J, leaving 5 bases unmatched. This CDR3 is built from 14 residues. For the CDR3, the DNA is TGTGCCAGCAGCTTCAGACAGGGCGGCGGGGAGCTGTTTTTT. As protein: CASSFRQGGGELFF.

This clonotype has a handful of counts. Here the CDR3 reads CASSPDYGEQFF. The CDR3 coding sequence is TGCGCCAGCAGCCCTGATTACGGTGAGCAGTTCTTC. V usage is TRBV5-1 and J usage is TRBJ2-1; D is unresolved. This CDR3 has 12 amino acids. Germline V gene lookup returns CDR1 SGHRS and CDR2 YFSETQ. V dropped 4 bases and J dropped 9 bases, with 11 bases sitting between them.

The J gene is TRBJ1-2, the V gene TRBV30; D unclear. Trimming stripped 3 bases from V and 6 bases from J, with 14 bases between. Germline V gives CDR1 GTSNPN, CDR2 SVGIG (reference sequence). The CDR3 has 13 amino acids. CDR3 in DNA: TGTGCCTGGAGGCGGGTTTCGGTTGATGGCTACACCTTC. Protein: CAWRRVSVDGYTF.

This clonotype has ten or more counts. The CDR3 sequence is CASSFGAVMNTEAFF. The CDR3 bases are TGTGCCAGCAGTTTCGGAGCGGTGATGAACACTGAAGCTTTCTTT. The genes are TRBV12-3 or TRBV12-4 and TRBJ1-1; D ambiguous. The CDR3 consists of 15 residues. V lost 3 bases to trimming and J lost 0 bases, with 11 bases between them.

This clonotype was detected a few times. The chain joins TRBV11-2 to TRBJ2-5, with unresolved D. CDR3 length: 14 amino acids. Germline lookup yields CDR1 SGHAT and CDR2 FQNNGV. Between the trimmed V and J ends, which lost 2 bases and 0 bases, there was a span of 7 bases. CDR3 coding DNA: TGTGCCAGCAGCTTACGACCGGACCAAGAGACCCAGTACTTC. It is translated as CASSLRPDQETQYF.

A remark on this clonotype: One base away lies a much larger clone, so this may be a sequencing read error. V is TRBV6-5 and J is TRBJ1-2, with D unresolved. Germline CDR1 reads MNHEY; CDR2 reads SVGAGI. The CDR3 totals 13 residues. CDR3 in amino acids: CTSSPISGYGYTF. The CDR3 DNA reads TGTACCAGCAGTCCCATTTCCGGCTATGGCTACACCTTC.

This clonotype was seen more than once but under ten times. The rearrangement uses TRBV14 and TRBJ1-6; D call uncertain. V gave up 3 bases and J gave up 3 bases, with 3 bases separating them. The CDR3 has 13 amino acids. Germline V gene sequence: CDR1 SGHDN, CDR2 FVKESK. The CDR3 region has the DNA TGTGCCAGCAGCCAGGTCTATAATTCACCCCTCCACTTT. This codes for CASSQVYNSPLHF.

In this sample, this clonotype turned up many times. The rearrangement links TRBV18 to TRBJ2-1; D is uncertain. CDR1 is KGHSH, CDR2 LQKENI, per germline. Trimming stripped 2 bases from V and 0 bases from J, with 8 bases between. The CDR3 is 15 residues long. CDR3 bases: TGTGCCAGCTCACCAGACCAATCCTCCTACAATGAGCAGTTCTTC. It specifies CASSPDQSSYNEQFF.

The rearrangement uses TRBV27 and TRBJ1-6, with a weak D call TRBD1 (5 bases). The V gene's germline CDR1 is MNHEY and CDR2 SMNVEV (reference sequence). The V and J ends lost 8 bases and 9 bases respectively, with 14 bases between them. This CDR3 has 13 amino acids. CDR3 coding DNA: TGTGCCAGCCAGGGCTTACGGAGTTCACCCCTCCACTTT. This translates into CASQGLRSSPLHF.

This clonotype came up many times. The rearrangement uses TRBV7-9 and TRBJ2-1; 7 bases map to TRBD2. The CDR3 contains 16 residues. From germline, CDR1 is SEHNR and CDR2 FQNEAQ (reference sequence). J lost 1 base, V lost 5 bases, and 8 bases had no gene match. The CDR3 protein is CASSRRTGGSYNEQFF. In nucleotides, the CDR3 is TGTGCCAGCAGCCGTAGGACGGGAGGATCCTACAATGAGCAGTTCTTC. The full variable domain, rest sourced from reference TRBV7-9 and TRBJ2-1, is DTGVSQNPRHKITKRGQNVTFRCDPISEHNRLYWYRQTLGQGPEFLTYFQNEAQLEKSRLLSDRFSAERPKGSFSTLEIQRTEQGDSAMYLCASSRRTGGSYNEQFFGPGTRLTVL.

This clonotype was seen at least ten times. DNA for the CDR3: TGTGCCAGTAGTATACAGGGGAGGTGGGGAGAGACCCAGTACTTC. Encoded protein: CASSIQGRWGETQYF. This rearrangement joins TRBV19 to TRBJ2-5; D could derive from TRBD1 or TRBD2 (6 bases each). The V gene's germline CDR1 is LNHDA and CDR2 SQIVND (reference sequence). The V end lost 2 bases, the J end lost 4 bases, and 14 bases lay between the germline ends. The CDR3 contains 15 residues.

This clonotype was counted ten times or more. The chain combines TRBV7-6 with TRBJ2-3; TRBD2 matches 12 bases. The length of the CDR3 is 15 residues. V lost 5 bases and J lost 6; bases outside the gene matches: 6. Per the germline V gene, CDR1 is SGHVS and CDR2 is FNYEAQ. CDR3 coding DNA: TGTGCCAGCAGCCGACGGACTAGCGGGATGGATACGCAGTATTTT. Amino acid sequence: CASSRRTSGMDTQYF.

This clonotype has a count of ten or more. The gene calls are TRBV18 and TRBJ2-5; D unclear. Germline loops: CDR1 KGHSH, CDR2 LQKENI. V dropped 2 bases and J dropped 5 bases, with 6 bases sitting between them. The CDR3 runs to 12 residues. The CDR3 is CASSPGKETQYF. For the CDR3, the DNA is TGTGCCAGCTCACCAGGGAAGGAGACCCAGTACTTC.

This clonotype was recorded a few times. V and J are TRBV20-1 and TRBJ2-7; D may correspond to TRBD1 or TRBD2 (5 bases each). The CDR3 is 16 amino acids. The germline CDR1 and CDR2 sequences are DFQATT and SNEGSKA (reference sequence). V dropped 0 bases and J dropped 6 bases, with 21 bases sitting between them. As DNA, the CDR3 is TGCAGTGCTAGAGATTGGCATGGGGGACCCCGACCCGAGCAGTACTTC. This encodes CSARDWHGGPRPEQYF.

This chain uses TRBV11-2 with TRBJ1-2, with 10 positions matching TRBD1. The CDR3 runs 16 residues. The germline gives CDR1 SGHAT, CDR2 FQNNGV. After removal of 6 bases from V and 4 bases from J, the junction contained 11 bases not matched to a gene. CDR3 in DNA: TGTGCCAGCAGATCCGACGCCGGGACAGGGGCCTATGGCTACACCTTC. Translation: CASRSDAGTGAYGYTF.

The chain links TRBV6-1 to TRBJ2-6; tentatively, D is TRBD1 (5 bases). V shed 5 bases and J shed 1 base, with 15 bases lying between them. Germline assignment: CDR1 MNHNS and CDR2 SASEGT. The CDR3 runs 17 residues. CDR3 protein: CASSSKQGLSGANVLTF. The CDR3 bases are TGTGCCAGCAGTTCGAAGCAGGGTCTATCTGGGGCCAACGTCCTGACTTTC.

This clonotype was observed a few times. The chain carries TRBV30 and TRBJ1-1; D not resolved. Germline V lookup: CDR1 GTSNPN, CDR2 SVGIG (reference sequence). V was cut by 5 bases and J by 5 bases, with 15 bases left in between. The CDR3 is 13 amino acids. CDR3 amino acids: CAWLKITGTEAFF. The DNA for the CDR3 is TGTGCCTGGCTAAAAATCACTGGGACTGAAGCTTTCTTT.

Ten or more counts support this clonotype. This rearrangement joins TRBV19 to TRBJ2-5, with D perhaps TRBD1 or TRBD2 (5 bases each). The CDR3 totals 14 residues. Trimming took 4 bases from V and 4 from J, leaving 13 bases between them. Per the germline V gene, CDR1 is LNHDA and CDR2 is SQIVND (reference sequence). The CDR3 DNA is TGTGCCAGTAGTAACCCGGGACCTAGAGAGACCCAGTACTTC. It is translated as CASSNPGPRETQYF.

This clonotype was counted at least ten times. V usage is TRBV28 and J usage is TRBJ1-5; D gene uncertain. The germline CDR1 and CDR2 sequences are MDHEN and SYDVKM. V shed 5 bases and J shed 0 bases, with 8 bases lying between them. The CDR3 spans 14 residues. Written as DNA, the CDR3 is TGTGCCAGCAGTGCCGATAATAGCAATCAGCCCCAGCATTTT. This codes for CASSADNSNQPQHF.